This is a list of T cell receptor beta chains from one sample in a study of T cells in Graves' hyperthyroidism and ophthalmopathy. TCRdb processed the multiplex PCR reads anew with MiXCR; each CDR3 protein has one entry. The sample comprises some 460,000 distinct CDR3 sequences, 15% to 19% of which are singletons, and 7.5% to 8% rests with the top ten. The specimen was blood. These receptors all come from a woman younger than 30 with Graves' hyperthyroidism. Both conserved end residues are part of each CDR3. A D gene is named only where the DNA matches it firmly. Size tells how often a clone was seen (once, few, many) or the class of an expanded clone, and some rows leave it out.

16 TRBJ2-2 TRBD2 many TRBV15 TGTGCCACCAGCAACGGACTAGCGCTGAACACCGGGGAGCTGTTTTTT CATSNGLALNTGELFF
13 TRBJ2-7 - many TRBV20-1 TGCAGTGCTAGTACGCCAGGGAAAGCGGAGCAGTACTTC CSASTPGKAEQYF
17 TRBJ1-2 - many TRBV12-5 TGTGCTAGTGGTTTGGTGTTCGGACCAGTGGGCAGGGAGGGCTACACCTTC CASGLVFGPVGREGYTF
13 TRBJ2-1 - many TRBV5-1 TGCGCCAGCAGCTTGGGCCTAGTCCGCGAGCAGTTCTTC CASSLGLVREQFF
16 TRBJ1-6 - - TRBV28 TGTGCCAGCAGTTTAGTTAGTGGAGCCCACGGAAGACCCCTCCACTTT CASSLVSGAHGRPLHF
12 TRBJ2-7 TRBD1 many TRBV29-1 TGCAGCGTTTCTACAGGGGGCTACGAGCAGTACTTC CSVSTGGYEQYF
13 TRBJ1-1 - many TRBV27 TGTGCCAGCAGTCCAAGGGCGGGGACTGAAGCTTTCTTT CASSPRAGTEAFF
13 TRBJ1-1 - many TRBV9 TGTGCCAGCGGGGTGACGGCGAACACTGAAGCTTTCTTT CASGVTANTEAFF
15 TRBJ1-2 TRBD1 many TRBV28 TGTGCCAGCACCAGGGGGAGGGGGACTAACTATGGCTACACCTTC CASTRGRGTNYGYTF
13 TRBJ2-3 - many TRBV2 TGTGCCAGCAGTGGGTACCTTTCAGATACGCAGTATTTT CASSGYLSDTQYF
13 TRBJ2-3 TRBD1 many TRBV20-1 TGCAGGGCTGGACAGGCCGGGGTCGATACGCAGTATTTT CRAGQAGVDTQYF
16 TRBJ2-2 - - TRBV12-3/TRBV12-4 TGTGCCAGCAGTTTAACCGGTAGAGTAGGGACCGGGGAGCTGTTTTTT CASSLTGRVGTGELFF
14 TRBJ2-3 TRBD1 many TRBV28 TGTGCCAGCACCCGCGGACAGGCTACGTGGACGCAGTATTTT CASTRGQATWTQYF
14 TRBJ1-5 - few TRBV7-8 TGTGCCAGCAGCCTCGACGGTTATAATAAGCCCCAGCATTTT CASSLDGYNKPQHF
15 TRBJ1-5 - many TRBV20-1 TGCAGTGCTAGAGAAAGGGCAGGGGGCAATCAGCCCCAGCATTTT CSARERAGGNQPQHF
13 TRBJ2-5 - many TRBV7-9 TGTGCCAGCACCGGGACTCTCCAAGAGACCCAGTACTTC CASTGTLQETQYF
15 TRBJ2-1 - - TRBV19 TGTGCCAGTAGCCCCCTCGGGGGATCGATCAATGAGCAGTTCTTC CASSPLGGSINEQFF
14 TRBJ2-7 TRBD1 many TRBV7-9 TGTGCCAGCAGCTTCAAGGGGGCGCGTTACGAGCAGTACTTC CASSFKGARYEQYF
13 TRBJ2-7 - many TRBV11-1 TGTGCCAGCAGCCCCAGCGGCGGGTACGAGCAGTACTTC CASSPSGGYEQYF
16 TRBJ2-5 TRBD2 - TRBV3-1 TGTGCCAGCAGCCCAGGGGTAGCGGGGGGGCAAGAGACCCAGTACTTC CASSPGVAGGQETQYF
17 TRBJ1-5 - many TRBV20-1 TGCAGTGCTAGTAGGCAGGGAGCCCTTCCTAGCAATCAGCCCCAGCATTTT CSASRQGALPSNQPQHF
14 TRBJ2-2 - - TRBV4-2 TGTGCCAGCAGCCAAGAAGGGGAGGCCGGGGAGCTGTTTTTT CASSQEGEAGELFF
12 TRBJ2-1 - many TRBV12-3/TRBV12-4 TGTGCCAGCAAAGCCTCAGACAATGAGCAGTTCTTC CASKASDNEQFF
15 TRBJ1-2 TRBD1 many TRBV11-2 TGTGCCAGCAGCCCCCGGGACAGGGGAGTATGGGGCTACACCTTC CASSPRDRGVWGYTF
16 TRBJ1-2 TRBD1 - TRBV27 TGTGCCAGCAGTCCCGCCGGGACAGGGGGCGCGGATGGCTACACCTTC CASSPAGTGGADGYTF
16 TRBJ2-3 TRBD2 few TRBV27 TGTGCCAGCAGTTTGGAGACTAGCCAAATTGAAAACACGCAGTATTTT CASSLETSQIENTQYF
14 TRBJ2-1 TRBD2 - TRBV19 TGTGCCACCCTCAGAAGCGGGAGTATCGATGAGCAGTTCTTC CATLRSGSIDEQFF
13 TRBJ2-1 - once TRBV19 TGTGCCACCACGGGTTTAGCGCACAATGAGCAGTTCTTC CATTGLAHNEQFF
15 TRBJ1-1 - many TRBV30 TGTGCCTGGAGTGTCATCCCGGGCATGAACACTGAAGCTTTCTTT CAWSVIPGMNTEAFF